The 7 T cell receptor beta chains below were found in one sample sequenced in a study of shared clonotypes between healthy human individuals. The protocol was immunoSEQ multiplex PCR, while the TCRdb copy is restricted to in-frame clones and leaves out a portion. The sample lists hundreds of thousands of clones, about 96% occurring once. The sequencing sample was made of memory CD8+ T cells sorted from blood. Subset indicated: CD45RO+ cells pooled with CCR7-negative TemRA cells. The source of these receptors is a man younger than 45 in good health.

About this clone itself: Other DNA sequences in the sample encode the same CDR3. This chain links TRBV5-1 with TRBJ2-3, with 10 bases matching TRBD2. There are 15 residues in the CDR3. J gave up 3 bases and V 2 bases, and 3 bases lay outside the gene matches. Looked up from germline, CDR1 is SGHRS and CDR2 is YFSETQ. The CDR3 sequence is CASSLAGGRTDTQYF. For the CDR3, the DNA is TGCGCCAGCAGCTTAGCGGGAGGGAGGACAGATACGCAGTATTTT.

This chain uses TRBV5-1 with TRBJ2-7; D not certain. The V end was cut by 3 bases, the J end by 0 bases, with 19 bases between. The length of the CDR3 is 17 residues. Germline V gene lookup returns CDR1 SGHRS and CDR2 YFSETQ. DNA for the CDR3: TGCGCCAGCAGCTCTAACCTCAGGCCGTTTACCTCCTACGAGCAGTACTTC. Protein product: CASSSNLRPFTSYEQYF.

The V call is TRBV6-1, the J call TRBJ2-7; the D gene could be TRBD1 or TRBD2 (5 bases each). The V and J ends lost 3 bases and 4 bases respectively, with 16 bases between them. Germline CDR1 reads MNHNS; CDR2 reads SASEGT. The CDR3 has 15 amino acids. In DNA form, the CDR3 reads TGTGCCAGCAGTGATGGGTGGCAGGGAGCGTACGAGCAGTACTTC. Protein product: CASSDGWQGAYEQYF.

The CDR3 protein is CASSQVPGQAYEQYF. The DNA for the CDR3 is TGCGCCAGCAGCCAGGTACCGGGACAGGCCTACGAGCAGTACTTC. The chain links TRBV4-1 to TRBJ2-7, with TRBD1 matching 8 bases. CDR3 length equals 15 residues. CDR1 and CDR2 from the germline V gene are MGHRA and YSYEKL. V lost 3 bases, J lost 2 bases, and 6 bases stayed unmatched.

The chain is built from TRBV9 and TRBJ2-4, with a weak D call TRBD2 (5 bases). Germline CDR1 is SGDLS and CDR2 is YYNGEE. The CDR3 totals 15 residues. V was trimmed by 4 bases and J by 1 base, leaving 12 bases between them. CDR3 amino acids: CASSSDGGAKNIQYF. The CDR3 nucleotides read TGTGCCAGCAGCTCAGACGGCGGGGCCAAAAACATTCAGTACTTC.

The chain is built from TRBV27 and TRBJ2-1; weak D call: TRBD1 (6 bases). The CDR3 runs to 14 residues. Trimming stripped 5 bases from V and 5 bases from J, with 13 bases between. Germline loops: CDR1 MNHEY, CDR2 SMNVEV (reference sequence). The CDR3: CASSLRGHNNEQFF. In nucleotides, the CDR3 is TGTGCCAGCAGTCTAAGGGGACACAACAATGAGCAGTTCTTC.

Notes on this clone: The junction does not match germline at one end; this may be a read error. Other DNA sequences from this sample encode an identical CDR3 as well. The chain combines TRBV29-1 with TRBJ2-3, with 13 positions matching TRBD2. CDR1 is SQVTM, CDR2 ANQGSEA, per germline. The CDR3 runs 18 residues. CDR3 bases: TGCAGCGTTGAAGATCTAGGGCTACTAGCGGGAGGGTCGGATACACAGTATTTT. Translation: CSVEDLGLLAGGSDTQYF.